What follows describes a single TCR beta chain. Its specific antigen is unknown. Base qualities are not provided; no much larger clone lies one nucleotide away. Libraries were made using the immunoSEQ multiplex PCR assay. For the multiplex PCR, a mixture combining 60 forward primers for TCR Vbeta segments and 13 reverse primers for TCR Jbeta segments was used. The CDR3 region of rearranged TCR beta genes was amplified from genomic DNA with a multiplex PCR assay. Amplified TCR beta libraries were sequenced as 87-base-pair reads on the Illumina HiSeq System. On the study's bioinformatics: Across the 670 or so repertoires, a later analysis counted tens of millions of unique TCR beta chains, roughly 11 million of which were shared by at least two donors. A nearest-neighbor algorithm error-corrected the raw reads and collapsed the reads into unique sequences, merging closely related sequences to remove PCR and sequencing errors. To assign V, D and J gene segments, CDR3 sequences were aligned to IMGT reference sequences. For a sequence to be retained, a match of at least six nucleotides was required to both a V gene segment and a J gene segment. Rearrangements were classified as productive when the CDR3 lacked stop codons and remained in frame with V and J, and all other rearrangements were classified as non-productive. CDR3 was defined by IMGT convention, running from the second conserved V-encoded cysteine to the conserved J-encoded phenylalanine. The earlier analysis of about 640 of the donors excluded any sequence lacking an unambiguous match to a single V gene segment. An earlier analysis of 550 to 650 of the donors classified V segments as functional when productive rearrangements were above 56.7% and as segregating when the standard deviation between donors was above 5%. To diagnose cytomegalovirus status from the catalog of TCR beta chain sequences, a statistical classification framework was built. V and J gene assignment, in a later analysis, came from comparing TCR nucleotide sequences with IMGT/GENE-DB human TR gene sequences. A later analysis assigned CDR3 sequences and most-parsimonious VDJ recombination scenarios with the TCRdist pipeline. A later analysis defined each TCR beta chain by its CDR3 amino acid sequence plus V-gene family, and excluded reads lacking a unique V-gene family. A later analysis removed 500 to 650 highly shared, low-generation-probability nucleotide sequences to deal with suspected cross-contamination and a sequencing artifact. For each public chain, a later analysis derived a clonal expansion index from normalized ranks of inferred template counts within each repertoire. A later analysis computed generation probabilities with a VDJ recombination model fitted to out-of-frame rearrangements, and checked the results against IGoR. In a later analysis, TCR-TCR, TCR-HLA and TCR-CMV co-occurrence was scored with hypergeometric tests, and a repertoire-size bias correction was applied to TCR pairs. In a later analysis, false discovery rates were estimated by permuting HLA or CMV assignments 20 times. A later analysis grouped co-occurring TCRs with DBSCAN, adding TCRdist sequence similarity when clustering within HLA-allele-positive subsets. Co-occurrence clustering excluded repertoires with fewer than 30,000 or more than 120,000 public chains, plus five with anomalous nucleotide sharing. TCRdb obtained this table from immuneACCESS and retained in-frame rearrangements with V and J assigned. These tables miss some clones; where compared with another copy, unresolved V genes account for less than half of the shortfall, and the remainder is unexplained. D and trimming come from the DNA, and the V and J calls and clone size come from that table. The sample table holds 55,000 to 80,000 clones, of which more than 75% were seen once. The top ten clonotypes cover under 2.5% of the sample.

The data stem from a study of cytomegalovirus exposure and HLA in healthy donors (dated by TCRdb to the late 2010s). Turning to the overall study: According to an earlier analysis of several hundred of the donors, about 179 million T cells yielded 100 million or so unique TCR beta sequences and 276 Gb of sequence data. HLA typing included class I and class II loci at four-digit resolution. Typing coverage varied by locus: roughly 620-630 donors for A, B, C, DRB1 and DQB1; some 520 for DQA1; more than 600 for DPA1; 400 to 480 for DPB1. Donor age, sex, ethnicity and CMV serostatus were compiled together with the repertoire data. To study patterns of TCR occurrence, a later analysis re-analyzed previously published TCR beta repertoires from 666 donors and added high-resolution HLA genotyping. Among the approximately 400 genotyped donors, 81% belonged to the genetic ancestry cluster associated with self-reported Caucasian donors. To predict cytomegalovirus infection status, the study combined high-throughput TCR immunosequencing, statistical association of individual TCRs with disease status, and machine learning. A later genetic analysis used genome-wide SNP genotypes for about three fifths of the 666 donors, treating that subset as a discovery cohort. Rather than drawing on any new phenotypic data, the later analysis identified candidate immune exposures from TCR beta sequences and the way those sequences occurred across donors. Along with the approximately 670-subject first cohort, a separate validation cohort of roughly 110 different subjects was used. Five DR-DQ haplotypes were treated as single units for association and clustering because of strong linkage in the cohort. The T cell repertoires of some 700 subjects were profiled by immunosequencing and related to cytomegalovirus serostatus. The study aimed to test whether signatures of past pathogen exposure could be identified by cataloging public T cell receptors. All discovery cohort repertoires had been generated on a single sequencing platform. Roughly 290 gigabases of sequencing data and around 80 million unique TCR sequences made up an early release that covered 500 to 700 HLA-typed donors. In an earlier analysis of 500 to 650 of the donors, high-throughput TCR beta sequencing was used to judge whether each TCR beta V gene segment behaved as functional or pseudogenic. Among about 400 genotyped donors of the cohort, an average of roughly 230,000 unique TCR beta nucleotide sequences was sequenced per donor, of which about 20% were non-productive.

Overall results and qualifications from the work: In a later analysis, several top co-occurrence clusters were reported to appear linked to parvovirus B19, influenza, CMV and Epstein-Barr virus. In a later analysis, HLA-associated TCR beta chains were found to be more clonally expanded and to have lower generation probabilities than equally common non-associated chains. An association between a missense DCLRE1C variant and V-gene and J-gene trimming of TCR beta chains was found in a later genetic analysis and replicated in an independent cohort. In both the original and validation cohorts, the classifier was reported to diagnose cytomegalovirus status with high specificity and sensitivity. Presence/absence analyses assumed roughly uniform sequencing depth across donors, an assumption that may not hold. Specific HLA alleles were associated with about 17,000 TCR beta sequences at a false discovery rate of 0.05 in a later analysis. Linkage disequilibrium might explain the correlated functional status among segregating V segments, but an unknown experimental factor could not be ruled out. A few of the identified cytomegalovirus-associated TCR beta chains were confirmed in vitro to be specific for cytomegalovirus antigens. The only immune exposure information available for the cohort was CMV serostatus. According to a later analysis, TCR association rates differed among HLA loci, with DRB1 alleles showing the most associated TCRs and HLA-C alleles showing the fewest. The authors suggested that the approach could potentially be generalized to other disease states and immunological phenotypes. A group of highly shared sequence variants was considered likely to be a technical artifact of the sequencing pipeline. Across donors, most TCR sequences were observed very rarely, whereas some public TCRs were present in many individuals. The cohort was sequenced for TCR beta chains only, and without alpha or paired-chain data the features that could be detected were limited. The study gave a list of under 200 TCR beta chains associated with cytomegalovirus. Broadly in line with IMGT annotations, most TCR beta V segments showed up in productive rearrangements about 87% or about 30% of the time in an earlier analysis of about 500 of the donors. Strong co-occurrence of HLA alleles, especially DR and DQ, made assigning TCR associations to individual alleles difficult. In a later genetic analysis, fewer N-insertions in productive TCRs were reported among donors in an Asian-associated ancestry cluster than the 666-donor mean. A later analysis found that most CMV-associated TCR beta chains appeared HLA-restricted, with HLA associations seemingly driven largely by CMV exposure. Because HLA typing was missing for some donors at each locus, association tests included only the typed subset. A further reported finding was that TCR beta sequences accurately predicted the HLA-A and HLA-B alleles for most subjects in the first cohort. About 17 rarely observed V segments, including chromosome 9 orphons, were excluded from the earlier analysis of several hundred of the donors because counts were too low.

The cohort comprised around 700 healthy bone marrow donors. At the time of sampling, every cohort member was nominally healthy, though immune exposures that went unrecorded were likely present. The donor tested CMV seronegative and was one of the 352 seronegative cohort members. Every donor gave a peripheral blood sample, and the peripheral blood mononuclear cells from that sample were used for TCR beta sequencing. The Qiagen DNeasy Blood Extraction Kit was used to extract genomic DNA from the blood cell samples. This receptor was identified in a man aged 18 to 29 in good health and CMV-seronegative. The specimen was PBMCs.

The CDR3 reads as follows: CASSVWISPGGYNEQFF. The DNA sequence is as follows: TGTGCCAGCAGTGTTTGGATCTCGCCGGGGGGATACAATGAGCAGTTCTTC. The sequence joins TRBV2 to TRBJ2-1; a stretch of 7 junction bases matches TRBD2. The germline V gene gives CDR1 as SNHLY and CDR2 as FYNNEI. Including the terminal cysteine and phenylalanine, the CDR3 comprises 17 residues. Only CDR3 DNA is held: 51 bases, read in frame from base 1. Compared with germline, V lacks 4 bases and J lacks 4 bases; bases without a gene match: 13.